The 13 T cell receptor beta chains below come from one sample, sequenced in a study of patients and donors after allogeneic stem cell transplantation. MiXCR was run by TCRdb on the RT-PCR reads, yielding one entry per CDR3 protein. The sample yields about a million distinct CDR3 sequences, more than 15% seen once. The sequenced sample consisted of blood, either unsorted or a sorted T cell fraction (not recorded which). The receptors were gathered from a human donor who was either an allogeneic HSCT recipient or a stem cell or donor lymphocyte infusion donor (not recorded which). It is not recorded whose cells these are; they may come from a transplant donor.

This clonotype came up a few times. The V and J genes are TRBV29-1 and TRBJ1-1; D gene ambiguous. V shed 7 bases and J shed 2 bases, with 17 bases lying between them. CDR1 SQVTM and CDR2 ANQGSEA come from the germline V gene. This CDR3 is 14 amino acids long. The CDR3 DNA reads as TGCAGCGCTGCCCTTGGAGGCCCAAACACTGAAGCTTTCTTT. Its protein is CSAALGGPNTEAFF.

This clonotype was seen at least ten times. The chain employs TRBV12-3 or TRBV12-4 and TRBJ1-4; 11 bases agree with TRBD1. The CDR3 runs to 15 residues. V was clipped by 5 bases and J by 8 bases; unmatched bases: 7. The CDR3 loop is CASSLYRTGGEKLFF. In DNA, the CDR3 is TGTGCCAGCAGTCTTTACCGGACAGGGGGCGAAAAACTGTTTTTT.

In its sample, this clonotype was seen many times. This rearrangement joins TRBV12-3 or TRBV12-4 to TRBJ1-3; D not resolved. V was shortened by 1 base and J by 2 bases, with 9 bases between the two germline ends. CDR3 length: 15 residues. CDR3 amino acids: CASSLGRSPGNTIYF. CDR3 nucleotide sequence: TGTGCCAGCAGTTTAGGAAGGTCCCCTGGAAACACCATATATTTT.

The chain has TRBV6-1 and TRBJ2-2; TRBD1 agrees at 10 bases. J was trimmed by 6 bases and V by 6 bases; bases with no gene match: 4. CDR1 is MNHNS and CDR2 is SASEGT in the germline V gene. The CDR3 is 14 residues long. DNA of the CDR3: TGTGCCAGCAGGGGACAGGGGAGCTCCGGGGAGCTGTTTTTT. Protein sequence: CASRGQGSSGELFF.

The chain is built from TRBV29-1 and TRBJ1-1, with D possibly matching TRBD1 (5 bases). V lost 4 bases and J 2 bases, leaving 8 bases between the germline ends. The CDR3 has 12 amino acids. Germline assignment: CDR1 SQVTM and CDR2 ANQGSEA. CDR3 DNA sequence: TGCAGCGTTGGACAGCCAAACACTGAAGCTTTCTTT. This translates into CSVGQPNTEAFF.

This chain connects TRBV10-3 to TRBJ2-1; possibly TRBD2 for D (5 bases). The germline gives CDR1 ENHRY, CDR2 SYGVKD. The V gene lost 10 bases and the J gene lost 7 bases, with 17 bases spanning the gap. CDR3 size: 13 residues. The CDR3 region has the DNA TGTGCCAGCCTCCACACTAGGAATAATGAGCAGTTCTTC. It codes for CASLHTRNNEQFF.

On this clonotype: A read error may account for a junction end that differs from germline. This sequence joins TRBV2 and TRBJ2-1; D not certain. The CDR3 totals 15 residues. CDR1 is SNHLY and CDR2 is FYNNEI in the germline V gene. The CDR3 is CARSGRKISFNEQFF. The CDR3 nucleotides read TGTGCCAGATCGGGTAGAAAGATATCCTTCAATGAGCAGTTCTTC.

The genes are TRBV7-9 and TRBJ2-4, with D possibly matching TRBD2 (5 bases). Germline CDR1 is SEHNR and CDR2 is FQNEAQ (reference sequence). Trimming left V 2 bases short and J 2 bases short, with 13 bases between. This CDR3 comprises 16 residues. CDR3 loop: CASSLRGKRSKNIQYF. CDR3 DNA: TGTGCCAGCAGCTTAAGAGGGAAGAGGTCCAAAAACATTCAGTACTTC.

V and J are TRBV10-1 and TRBJ2-2; D gene unclear. The length of the CDR3 is 16 residues. Deletions cut 1 base from V and 0 bases from J, with 9 bases between. Germline V gene lookup returns CDR1 WNHNN and CDR2 SYGVQD (reference sequence). Here the CDR3 reads CASSEFSRANTGELFF. CDR3 bases: TGCGCCAGCAGTGAGTTTTCACGCGCGAACACCGGGGAGCTGTTTTTT.

This rearrangement joins TRBV20-1 to TRBJ1-5; tentative D call: TRBD1 (5 bases). The V and J ends lost 3 bases and 3 bases respectively, with 12 bases between them. CDR1 is DFQATT and CDR2 is SNEGSKA in the germline V gene (reference sequence). The CDR3 runs 14 residues. The CDR3 coding sequence is TGCAGTGCTAGGGGGCGACAGTTCAATCAGCCCCAGCATTTT. Protein product: CSARGRQFNQPQHF.

The rearrangement joins TRBV9 to TRBJ2-1; 11 bases agree with TRBD2. CDR3 length: 18 residues. Germline trimming cut 3 bases from V and 3 bases from J; bases unmatched to any gene: 11. Germline lookup yields CDR1 SGDLS and CDR2 YYNGEE. DNA for the CDR3: TGTGCCAGCAGCGGGCTAGCGGGGGGCGGAATAATCTACAATGAGCAGTTCTTC. Translating it yields CASSGLAGGGIIYNEQFF. The variable domain in full, completed from reference TRBV9 and TRBJ2-1, reads DSGVTQTPKHLITATGQRVTLRCSPRSGDLSVYWYQQSLDQGLQFLIQYYNGEERAKGNILERFSAQQFPDLHSELNLSSLELGDSALYFCASSGLAGGGIIYNEQFFGPGTRLTVL.

The chain has TRBV20-1 and TRBJ2-2, with D hard to call. The V end lost 0 bases, the J end lost 6 bases, and 8 bases lay between the germline ends. Germline V gene data show CDR1 as DFQATT and CDR2 as SNEGSKA (reference sequence). The CDR3 runs to 13 residues. The CDR3 DNA is TGCAGTGCTAGAGATCTTGGTCCCGGGGAGCTGTTTTTT. This encodes CSARDLGPGELFF.

This clonotype was recorded a few times. The chain employs TRBV15 and TRBJ1-2; D is ambiguous. The CDR3 runs to 13 residues. CDR1 is LNHNV and CDR2 is YYDKDF in the germline V gene (reference sequence). V was shortened by 3 bases and J by 5 bases, with 10 bases between the two germline ends. The CDR3 loop reads CATSSRGPYGYTF. Here the CDR3 DNA reads TGTGCCACCAGCAGTCGCGGGCCATATGGCTACACCTTC. The full variable domain, its missing parts supplied by reference TRBV15 and TRBJ1-2, is DAMVIQNPRYQVTQFGKPVTLSCSQTLNHNVMYWYQQKSSQAPKLLFHYYDKDFNNEADTPDNFQSRRPNTSFCFLDIRSPGLGDTAMYLCATSSRGPYGYTFGSGTRLTVV.